This T cell receptor (beta chain) is drawn from a study of technical replicates of blood from a few donors. The protocol was immunoSEQ multiplex PCR, while the TCRdb copy is restricted to in-frame clones and leaves out a portion. This sample yields about 59,000 clones, of which just under 95% are seen a single time; roughly 4% belongs to the top ten. The germline gives CDR1 SGHNT, CDR2 YYREEE (reference sequence). The germline V and J ends were trimmed by 0 bases and 0 bases, with 4 bases remaining between them. The CDR3 has 14 amino acids. The chain carries TRBV5-4 and TRBJ2-1; D is unclear. Sequenced material: PBMCs. The TCR sequence derives from a human donor in good health. Some clones in this sample may be carry-over from other donors' samples. The CDR3 sequence is CASSLGNSYNEQFF. DNA for the CDR3: TGTGCCAGCAGCTTGGGTAACTCCTACAATGAGCAGTTCTTC.